This record concerns one T cell receptor (beta chain) sequence. The authors' processing: Amplification of reference gene primers provided the estimated nucleated cell counts. Generated by immunoSEQ multiplex PCR, the TCRdb table keeps only in-frame clones and is missing some. V and J calls and clone size are copied from that table; D and trimming were computed from the DNA. Here the sample spans around 150,000 clones, roughly 88% being singletons. The data originate from a study of blood T cell repertoires in COVID-19. Participants were aged about 18 to 90 years, lived in 20 to 25 US areas, and enrolled virtually. Participant-given clinical history determined each cohort assignment. All recovered Cohort 3 donors got two negative PCRs, got clearance, or saw symptom resolution. The receptor was isolated from a woman aged 55-70 years who had recovered from COVID-19. Sequencing used PBMCs or T cells enriched from blood (not recorded which).

The CDR3 reads CASSVDSGGTF. The CDR3 nucleotides read TGTGCCAGCAGCGTAGACTCCGGGGGCACCTTC. The genes are TRBV9 and TRBJ1-2; D perhaps matches TRBD1 (5 bases). The CDR3 is made up of 11 amino acids. The germline V gene encodes CDR1 SGDLS and CDR2 YYNGEE. The V and J ends lost 0 bases and 13 bases respectively, with 10 bases between them. Full variable domain (remainder filled in from reference TRBV9 and TRBJ1-2): DSGVTQTPKHLITATGQRVTLRCSPRSGDLSVYWYQQSLDQGLQFLIQYYNGEERAKGNILERFSAQQFPDLHSELNLSSLELGDSALYFCASSVDSGGTFGSGTRLTVV.